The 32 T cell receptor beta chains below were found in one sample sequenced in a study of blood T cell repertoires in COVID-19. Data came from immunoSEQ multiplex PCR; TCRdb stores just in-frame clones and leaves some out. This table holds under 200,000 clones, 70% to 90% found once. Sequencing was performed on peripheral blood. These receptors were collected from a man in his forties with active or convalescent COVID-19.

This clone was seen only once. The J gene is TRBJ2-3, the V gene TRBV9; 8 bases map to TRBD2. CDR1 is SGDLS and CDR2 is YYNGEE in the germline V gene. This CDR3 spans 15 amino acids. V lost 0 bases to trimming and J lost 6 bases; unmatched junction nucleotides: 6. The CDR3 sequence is CASSVVRGGQDTQYF. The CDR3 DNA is TGTGCCAGCAGCGTAGTTCGGGGGGGCCAGGATACGCAGTATTTT. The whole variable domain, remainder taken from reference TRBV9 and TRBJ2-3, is DSGVTQTPKHLITATGQRVTLRCSPRSGDLSVYWYQQSLDQGLQFLIQYYNGEERAKGNILERFSAQQFPDLHSELNLSSLELGDSALYFCASSVVRGGQDTQYFGPGTRLTVL.

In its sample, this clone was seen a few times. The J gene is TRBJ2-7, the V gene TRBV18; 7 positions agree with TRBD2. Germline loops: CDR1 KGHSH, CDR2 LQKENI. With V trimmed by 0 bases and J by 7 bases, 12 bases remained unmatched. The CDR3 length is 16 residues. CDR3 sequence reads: CASSPPSFGLVEEQYF. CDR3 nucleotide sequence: TGTGCCAGCTCACCACCGAGTTTCGGACTAGTGGAGGAGCAGTACTTC.

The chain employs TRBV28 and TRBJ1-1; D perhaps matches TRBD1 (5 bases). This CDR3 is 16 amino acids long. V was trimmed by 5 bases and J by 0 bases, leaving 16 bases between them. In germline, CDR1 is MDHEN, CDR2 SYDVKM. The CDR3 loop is CASSTGSWAVNTEAFF. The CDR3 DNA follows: TGTGCCAGCAGTACAGGTTCCTGGGCAGTGAACACTGAAGCTTTCTTT. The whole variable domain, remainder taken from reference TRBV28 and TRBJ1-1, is DVKVTQSSRYLVKRTGEKVFLECVQDMDHENMFWYRQDPGLGLRLIYFSYDVKMKEKGDIPEGYSVSREKKERFSLILESASTNQTSMYLCASSTGSWAVNTEAFFGQGTRLTVV.

This CDR3 is CATSVRGRSYNEQFF. CDR3 sequence (DNA): TGTGCCACCAGTGTACGCGGGAGGTCCTACAATGAGCAGTTCTTC. This chain links TRBV24-1 with TRBJ2-1, with 8 bases that match TRBD2. The CDR3 covers 15 residues. The ends lost 5 bases at V and 1 base at J; junction bases unmatched: 3. Germline V gene lookup returns CDR1 KGHDR and CDR2 SFDVKD.

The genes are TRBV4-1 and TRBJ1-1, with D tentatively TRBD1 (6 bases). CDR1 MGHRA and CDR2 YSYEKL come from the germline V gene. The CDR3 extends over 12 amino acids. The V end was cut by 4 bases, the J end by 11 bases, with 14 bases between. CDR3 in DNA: TGCGCCAGCAGCCTGGGCGGGGGCGCCGCTTTCTTT. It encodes CASSLGGGAAFF.

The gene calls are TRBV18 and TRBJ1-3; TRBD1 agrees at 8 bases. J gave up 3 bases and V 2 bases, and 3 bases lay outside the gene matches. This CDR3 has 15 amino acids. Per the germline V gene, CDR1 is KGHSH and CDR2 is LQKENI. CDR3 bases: TGTGCCAGCTCACCAGACAGGGGAGGTGGAAACACCATATATTTT. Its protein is CASSPDRGGGNTIYF.

CDR3 coding DNA: TGTGCCAGCACCCCTGGTCGGGGATTCGAGCAGTACTTC. It encodes CASTPGRGFEQYF. The chain has TRBV28 and TRBJ2-7; TRBD2 might be the D (5 bases). CDR1 MDHEN and CDR2 SYDVKM come from the germline V gene. The V end lost 7 bases, the J end lost 6 bases, and 16 bases lay between the germline ends. The CDR3 extends over 13 amino acids.

Here the CDR3 reads CACCRGSTDTQYF. CDR3 DNA: TGCGCCTGCTGCCGAGGTAGCACAGATACGCAGTATTTT. The rearrangement uses TRBV4-3 and TRBJ2-3; D is uncertain. This CDR3 region has 13 residues. CDR1 is LGHNA, CDR2 YSLEER, per germline. The V and J ends lost 11 bases and 0 bases respectively, with 12 bases between them.

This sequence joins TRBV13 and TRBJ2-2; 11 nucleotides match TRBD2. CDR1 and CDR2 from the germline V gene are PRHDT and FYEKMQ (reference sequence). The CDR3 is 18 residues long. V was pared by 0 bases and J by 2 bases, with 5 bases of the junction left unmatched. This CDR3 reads CASSLGILAGGNTGELFF. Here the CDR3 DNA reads TGTGCCAGCAGCTTAGGAATCCTAGCGGGGGGTAACACCGGGGAGCTGTTTTTT.

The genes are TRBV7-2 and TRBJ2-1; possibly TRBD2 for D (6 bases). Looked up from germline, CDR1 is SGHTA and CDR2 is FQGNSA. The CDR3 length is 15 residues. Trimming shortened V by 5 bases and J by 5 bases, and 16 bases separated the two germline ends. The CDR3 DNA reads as TGTGCCAGCAGCGCGGGGATAAAGGGAAACAATGAGCAGTTCTTC. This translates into CASSAGIKGNNEQFF.

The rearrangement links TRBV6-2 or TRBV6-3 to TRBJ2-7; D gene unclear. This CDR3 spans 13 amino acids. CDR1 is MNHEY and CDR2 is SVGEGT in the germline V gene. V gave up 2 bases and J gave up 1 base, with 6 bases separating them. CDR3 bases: TGTGCCAGCAGTTACAGTCAGTCCTACGAGCAGTACTTC. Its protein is CASSYSQSYEQYF.

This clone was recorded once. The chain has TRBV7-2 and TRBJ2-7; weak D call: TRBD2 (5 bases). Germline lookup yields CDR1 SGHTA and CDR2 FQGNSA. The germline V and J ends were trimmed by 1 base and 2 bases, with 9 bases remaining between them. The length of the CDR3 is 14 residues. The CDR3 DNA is TGTGCCAGCAGCTTAGGTGTACTAGCCTACGAGCAGTACTTC. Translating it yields CASSLGVLAYEQYF. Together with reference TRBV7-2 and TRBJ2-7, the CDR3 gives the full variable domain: GAGVSQSPSNKVTEKGKDVELRCDPISGHTALYWYRQSLGQGLEFLIYFQGNSAPDKSGLPSDRFSAERTGGSVSTLTIQRTQQEDSAVYLCASSLGVLAYEQYFGPGTRLTVT.

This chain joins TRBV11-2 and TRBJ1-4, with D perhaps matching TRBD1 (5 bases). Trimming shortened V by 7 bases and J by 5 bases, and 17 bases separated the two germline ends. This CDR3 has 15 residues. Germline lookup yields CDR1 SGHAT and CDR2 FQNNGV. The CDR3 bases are TGTGCCAGCACCCTCAATCCAGGGTTGAATGAAAAACTGTTTTTT. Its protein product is CASTLNPGLNEKLFF. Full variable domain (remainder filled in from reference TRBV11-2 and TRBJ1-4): EAGVAQSPRYKIIEKRQSVAFWCNPISGHATLYWYQQILGQGPKLLIQFQNNGVVDDSQLPKDRFSAERLKGVDSTLKIQPAKLEDSAVYLCASTLNPGLNEKLFFGSGTQLSVL.

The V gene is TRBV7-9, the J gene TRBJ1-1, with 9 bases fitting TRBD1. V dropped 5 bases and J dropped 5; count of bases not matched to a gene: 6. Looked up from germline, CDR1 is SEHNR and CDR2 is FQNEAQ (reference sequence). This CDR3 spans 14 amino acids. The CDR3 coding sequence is TGTGCCAGCAGCCCCCAACAGGGGGCTACTGAAGCTTTCTTT. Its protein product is CASSPQQGATEAFF. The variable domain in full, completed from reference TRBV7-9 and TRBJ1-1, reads DTGVSQNPRHKITKRGQNVTFRCDPISEHNRLYWYRQTLGQGPEFLTYFQNEAQLEKSRLLSDRFSAERPKGSFSTLEIQRTEQGDSAMYLCASSPQQGATEAFFGQGTRLTVV.

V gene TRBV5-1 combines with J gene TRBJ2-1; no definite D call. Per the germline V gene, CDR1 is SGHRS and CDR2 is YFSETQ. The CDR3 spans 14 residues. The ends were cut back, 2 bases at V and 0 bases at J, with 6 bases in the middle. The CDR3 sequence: CASSFGLSYNEQFF. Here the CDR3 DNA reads TGCGCCAGCAGCTTTGGCCTCTCCTACAATGAGCAGTTCTTC.

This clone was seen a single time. Written as DNA, the CDR3 is TGTGCCAGCAGCCCGGGACATCACTCCTACGAGCAGTACTTC. This gives the protein CASSPGHHSYEQYF. The chain joins TRBV9 to TRBJ2-7; possible D gene TRBD1, 6 bases. This CDR3 has 14 amino acids. V was pared by 4 bases and J by 0 bases, with 11 bases between. Germline lookup yields CDR1 SGDLS and CDR2 YYNGEE.

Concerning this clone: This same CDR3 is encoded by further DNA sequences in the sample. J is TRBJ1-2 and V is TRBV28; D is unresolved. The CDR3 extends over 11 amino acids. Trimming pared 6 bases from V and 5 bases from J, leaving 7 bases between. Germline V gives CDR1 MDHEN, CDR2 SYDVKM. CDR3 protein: CASRAPYGYTF. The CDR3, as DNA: TGTGCCAGCAGAGCTCCGTATGGCTACACCTTC.

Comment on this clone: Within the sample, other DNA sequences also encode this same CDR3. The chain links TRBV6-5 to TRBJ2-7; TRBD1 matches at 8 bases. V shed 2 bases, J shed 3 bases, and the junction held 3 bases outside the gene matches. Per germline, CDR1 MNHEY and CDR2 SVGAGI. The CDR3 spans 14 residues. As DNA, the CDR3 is TGTGCCAGCAGTTACCGAGACAGGGGCTACGAGCAGTACTTC. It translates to CASSYRDRGYEQYF.

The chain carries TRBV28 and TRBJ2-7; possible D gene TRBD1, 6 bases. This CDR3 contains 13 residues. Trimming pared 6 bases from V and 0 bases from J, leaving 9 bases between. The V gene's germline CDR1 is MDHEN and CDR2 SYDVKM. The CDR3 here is CASRGTLSYEQYF. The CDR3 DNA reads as TGTGCCAGCAGGGGGACACTCTCCTACGAGCAGTACTTC.

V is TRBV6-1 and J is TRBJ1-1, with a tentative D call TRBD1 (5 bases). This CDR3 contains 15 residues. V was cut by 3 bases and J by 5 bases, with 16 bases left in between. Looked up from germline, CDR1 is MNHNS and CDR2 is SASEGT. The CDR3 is CASSEGGTVYTEAFF. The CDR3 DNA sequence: TGTGCCAGCAGTGAGGGGGGGACGGTTTATACTGAAGCTTTCTTT.

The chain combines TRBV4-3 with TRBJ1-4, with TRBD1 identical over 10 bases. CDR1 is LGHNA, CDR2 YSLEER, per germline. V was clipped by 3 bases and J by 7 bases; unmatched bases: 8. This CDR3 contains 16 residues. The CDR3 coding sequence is TGCGCCAGCAGCCACGACTCGGGACAGGGGCTTGAAAAACTGTTTTTT. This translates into CASSHDSGQGLEKLFF.

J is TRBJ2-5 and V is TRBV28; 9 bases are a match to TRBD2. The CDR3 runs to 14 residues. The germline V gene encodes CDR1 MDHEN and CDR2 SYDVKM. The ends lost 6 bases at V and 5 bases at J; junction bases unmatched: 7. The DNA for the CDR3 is TGTGCCAGCAGGCTAGCGGGATCTGTGGAGACCCAGTACTTC. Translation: CASRLAGSVETQYF.

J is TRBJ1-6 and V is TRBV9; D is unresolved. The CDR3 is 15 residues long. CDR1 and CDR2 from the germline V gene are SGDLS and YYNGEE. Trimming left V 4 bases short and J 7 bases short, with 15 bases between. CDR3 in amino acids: CASSINGGPNSPLHF. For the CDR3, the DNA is TGTGCCAGCAGCATCAATGGAGGGCCGAATTCACCCCTCCACTTT.

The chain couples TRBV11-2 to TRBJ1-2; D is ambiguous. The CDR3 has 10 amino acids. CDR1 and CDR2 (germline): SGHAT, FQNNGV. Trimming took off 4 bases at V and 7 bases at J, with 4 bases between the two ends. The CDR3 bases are TGTGCCAGCAGCTCTAGTGGCTACACCTTC. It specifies CASSSSGYTF.

CDR3 amino acids: CASSSGQDLQETQYF. Here the CDR3 DNA reads TGTGCCAGCAGCTCTGGACAGGACCTTCAAGAGACCCAGTACTTC. This rearrangement joins TRBV11-3 to TRBJ2-5; 7 positions match TRBD1. V lost 4 bases, J lost 2 bases, and 7 bases stayed unmatched. CDR1 SGHNT and CDR2 YENEEA come from the germline V gene. The CDR3 loop spans 15 amino acids.

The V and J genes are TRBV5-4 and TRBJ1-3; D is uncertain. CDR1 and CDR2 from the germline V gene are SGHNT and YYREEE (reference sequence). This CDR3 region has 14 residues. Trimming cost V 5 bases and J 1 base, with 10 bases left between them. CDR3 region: CASRHSGSGNTIYF. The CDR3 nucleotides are TGTGCCAGCAGGCACTCGGGATCTGGAAACACCATATATTTT.

The CDR3 DNA is TGTGCCACCAGCAGGGCGGGTAGGGGAGGTGGAAACACCATATATTTT. Amino acid sequence: CATSRAGRGGGNTIYF. The chain joins TRBV15 to TRBJ1-3, with TRBD1 as a possible D gene (5 bases). CDR3 length: 16 amino acids. Deletions cut 3 bases from V and 3 bases from J, with 15 bases between. CDR1 is LNHNV and CDR2 is YYDKDF in the germline V gene (reference sequence).

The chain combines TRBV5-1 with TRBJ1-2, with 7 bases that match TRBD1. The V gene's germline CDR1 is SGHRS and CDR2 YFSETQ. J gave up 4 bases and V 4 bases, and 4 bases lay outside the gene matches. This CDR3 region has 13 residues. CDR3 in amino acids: CASSIAGGYGYTF. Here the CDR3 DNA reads TGCGCCAGCAGCATCGCAGGGGGCTATGGCTACACCTTC.

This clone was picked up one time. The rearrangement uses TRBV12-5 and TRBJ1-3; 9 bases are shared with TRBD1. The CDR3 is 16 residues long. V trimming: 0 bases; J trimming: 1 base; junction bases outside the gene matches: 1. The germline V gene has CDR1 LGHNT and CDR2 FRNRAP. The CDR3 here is CASGLVQGASGNTIYF. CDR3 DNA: TGTGCTAGTGGTTTGGTACAGGGGGCGTCTGGAAACACCATATATTTT.

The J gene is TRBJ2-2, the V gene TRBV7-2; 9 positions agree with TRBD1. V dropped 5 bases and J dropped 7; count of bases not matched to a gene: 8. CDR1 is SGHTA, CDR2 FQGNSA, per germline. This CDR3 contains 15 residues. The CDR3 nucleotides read TGTGCCAGCAGCCCCGGGACAGGGTGGATCGGGGAGCTGTTTTTT. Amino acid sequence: CASSPGTGWIGELFF.

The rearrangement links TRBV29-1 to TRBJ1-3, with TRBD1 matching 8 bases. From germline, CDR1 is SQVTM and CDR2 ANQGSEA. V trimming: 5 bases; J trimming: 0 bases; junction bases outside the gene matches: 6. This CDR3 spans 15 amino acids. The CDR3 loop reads CSVTGTGSSGNTIYF. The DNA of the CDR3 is TGCAGCGTTACCGGGACAGGAAGCTCTGGAAACACCATATATTTT. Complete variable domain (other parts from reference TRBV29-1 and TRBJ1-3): SAVISQKPSRDICQRGTSLTIQCQVDSQVTMMFWYRQQPGQSLTLIATANQGSEATYESGFVIDKFPISRPNLTFSTLTVSNMSPEDSSIYLCSVTGTGSSGNTIYFGEGSWLTVV.

CDR3 nucleotides: TGTGCCTCACGAAGCGGGGTTTCCTACAATGAGCAGTTCTTC. It specifies CASRSGVSYNEQFF. The genes are TRBV30 and TRBJ2-1; 7 bases match TRBD2. Germline CDR1 GTSNPN, CDR2 SVGIG (reference sequence). V gave up 7 bases and J gave up 1 base; unmatched junction bases: 7. CDR3 size: 14 residues.